The 19 T cell receptor beta chains below all came from one sample that was sequenced in a study of lymphopenia after photon versus proton radiotherapy. Libraries were prepared by immunoSEQ multiplex PCR; TCRdb keeps only in-frame clonotypes and omits some of them. Found here are some 30,000 clones, about 91% of them singletons; the top ten hold around 6.7%. Here the sequenced sample was peripheral blood, taken from a patient treated with proton-based radiotherapy. The receptors come from a woman in her seventies with pancreatic cancer. Some clones in this sample may be carry-over from other donors' samples.

The chain employs TRBV27 and TRBJ2-1, with D unclear. Trimming took 4 bases from V and 0 from J, leaving 16 bases between them. The CDR3 loop spans 17 amino acids. The germline V gene encodes CDR1 MNHEY and CDR2 SMNVEV (reference sequence). CDR3 bases: TGTGCCAGCAGTTCTCCCCGGGTAGATAGCTCCTACAATGAGCAGTTCTTC. Translated, it gives CASSSPRVDSSYNEQFF.

J is TRBJ2-5 and V is TRBV4-1; TRBD1 aligns across 7 bases. The CDR3 totals 14 residues. Germline loops: CDR1 MGHRA, CDR2 YSYEKL. The V gene end was trimmed by 3 bases and the J gene end by 2 bases; junction bases not matched to a gene: 3. The CDR3 coding sequence is TGCGCCAGCAGCCAGCGACAGGGTCAAGAGACCCAGTACTTC. Protein: CASSQRQGQETQYF.

V usage is TRBV4-3 and J usage is TRBJ2-3, with 7 bases identical to TRBD1. The germline V gene has CDR1 LGHNA and CDR2 YSLEER. The V and J ends lost 1 base and 4 bases, in that order; junction bases with no gene match: 8. There are 16 residues in the CDR3. In DNA form, the CDR3 reads TGCGCCAGCAGCCAAGGGTTGGGGCAGGGGGCAGATACGCAGTATTTT. Its translation is CASSQGLGQGADTQYF.

In its sample, this clone was seen once. The chain couples TRBV9 to TRBJ2-1, with a possible D match to TRBD1 (5 bases). Per germline, CDR1 SGDLS and CDR2 YYNGEE. The CDR3 spans 14 residues. V lost 2 bases to trimming and J lost 7 bases, with 13 bases between them. In DNA, the CDR3 is TGTGCCAGCAGCGTCCTGGCCAGGGCTAATGAGCAGTTCTTC. As protein: CASSVLARANEQFF.

The chain links TRBV18 to TRBJ1-5; TRBD1 aligns across 7 bases. This CDR3 has 16 amino acids. With V trimmed by 3 bases and J by 6 bases, 11 bases remained unmatched. CDR1 KGHSH and CDR2 LQKENI come from the germline V gene. CDR3 residues: CASSPSGGRGSQPQHF. CDR3 nucleotides: TGTGCCAGCTCACCTTCAGGGGGGAGGGGATCTCAGCCCCAGCATTTT.

In its sample, this clone was seen a few times. This rearrangement joins TRBV2 to TRBJ1-1; unclear D gene. This CDR3 spans 14 amino acids. Germline values: CDR1 SNHLY, CDR2 FYNNEI. V dropped 7 bases and J dropped 0 bases, with 12 bases sitting between them. This CDR3 is CASIRSALNTEAFF. For the CDR3, the DNA is TGTGCCAGCATAAGGTCAGCCCTGAACACTGAAGCTTTCTTT.

V is TRBV7-9 and J is TRBJ2-1; D gene unclear. Germline V lookup: CDR1 SEHNR, CDR2 FQNEAQ (reference sequence). The V and J ends lost 8 bases and 4 bases respectively, with 15 bases between them. The CDR3 contains 14 residues. This CDR3 is CASVSGKKYNEQFF. CDR3 nucleotides: TGTGCCAGCGTTTCAGGAAAAAAGTACAATGAGCAGTTCTTC. Based on the CDR3 plus reference TRBV7-9 and TRBJ2-1, the full variable domain is DTGVSQNPRHKITKRGQNVTFRCDPISEHNRLYWYRQTLGQGPEFLTYFQNEAQLEKSRLLSDRFSAERPKGSFSTLEIQRTEQGDSAMYLCASVSGKKYNEQFFGPGTRLTVL.

This clone was recorded once. The chain links TRBV27 to TRBJ2-1, with 12 bases identical to TRBD2. This CDR3 spans 17 amino acids. With V trimmed by 5 bases and J by 4 bases, 9 bases remained unmatched. Per the germline V gene, CDR1 is MNHEY and CDR2 is SMNVEV (reference sequence). Here the CDR3 DNA reads TGTGCCAGCAGTCGCCCACTAGCGGGGGGCGGGTACAATGAGCAGTTCTTC. Translation gives CASSRPLAGGGYNEQFF.

This chain uses TRBV5-4 with TRBJ2-2, with a possible D match to TRBD1 (6 bases). The germline V gene encodes CDR1 SGHNT and CDR2 YYREEE (reference sequence). Trimming removed 5 bases at V and 3 bases at J, with 14 bases between. This CDR3 has 15 residues. CDR3 sequence: CASRRSRGHTGELFF. The CDR3 DNA reads TGTGCCAGCAGACGTAGCAGGGGCCACACCGGGGAGCTGTTTTTT.

The chain combines TRBV19 with TRBJ2-7; D may match TRBD1 or TRBD2 (5 bases each). In germline, CDR1 is LNHDA, CDR2 SQIVND (reference sequence). The CDR3 length is 13 residues. Trimming removed 6 bases from V and 1 base from J, with 10 bases in between. CDR3 DNA: TGTGCCAGTAGCCCCGAGGGGTCCTACGAGCAGTACTTC. Its protein product is CASSPEGSYEQYF.

The rearrangement joins TRBV28 to TRBJ2-7; 11 bases are a match to TRBD2. The CDR3 has 14 residues. The germline CDR1 and CDR2 sequences are MDHEN and SYDVKM. V gave up 4 bases and J gave up 6 bases; unmatched junction bases: 5. In nucleotides, the CDR3 is TGTGCCAGCAGTTCGACTAGCGGGAAGCGCGAGCAGTACTTC. It specifies CASSSTSGKREQYF.

The CDR3 nucleotides are TGTGCCAGCAGTTTGGGCAGGGAAGCTTTCTTT. Translation gives CASSLGREAFF. The chain recombines TRBV28 with TRBJ1-1; D is unresolved. V was clipped by 3 bases and J by 8 bases, with 7 bases between them. Germline CDR1 MDHEN, CDR2 SYDVKM. This CDR3 region has 11 residues.

The genes are TRBV7-2 and TRBJ1-2, with D possibly matching TRBD1 (6 bases). The germline gives CDR1 SGHTA, CDR2 FQGNSA. Trimming stripped 1 base from V and 3 bases from J, with 9 bases between. The CDR3 runs to 14 residues. The CDR3 coding sequence is TGTGCCAGCAGCTTAGGCAGGGGTGACTATGGCTACACCTTC. This codes for CASSLGRGDYGYTF.

V usage is TRBV5-1 and J usage is TRBJ2-1; D is uncertain. CDR1 and CDR2 (germline): SGHRS, YFSETQ. Trimming left V 0 bases short and J 3 bases short, with 1 base between. The CDR3 has 12 residues. The CDR3 is CASSLVYNEQFF. The CDR3 DNA reads TGCGCCAGCAGCTTGGTCTACAATGAGCAGTTCTTC. The variable domain in full, with the rest retrieved from reference TRBV5-1 and TRBJ2-1, is KAGVTQTPRYLIKTRGQQVTLSCSPISGHRSVSWYQQTPGQGLQFLFEYFSETQRNKGNFPGRFSGRQFSNSRSEMNVSTLELGDSALYLCASSLVYNEQFFGPGTRLTVL.

The count of this clone is one. The gene calls are TRBV7-2 and TRBJ2-1; D gene ambiguous. Germline V gene sequence: CDR1 SGHTA, CDR2 FQGNSA. V shed 2 bases and J shed 7 bases, with 6 bases lying between them. The CDR3 sequence is 12 residues long. As DNA, the CDR3 is TGTGCCAGCAGCTTATGGGGAAATGAGCAGTTCTTC. Protein product: CASSLWGNEQFF. Filled out from reference TRBV7-2 and TRBJ2-1, the complete variable domain reads GAGVSQSPSNKVTEKGKDVELRCDPISGHTALYWYRQSLGQGLEFLIYFQGNSAPDKSGLPSDRFSAERTGGSVSTLTIQRTQQEDSAVYLCASSLWGNEQFFGPGTRLTVL.

The gene calls are TRBV28 and TRBJ2-3, with 13 nucleotides matching TRBD2. The CDR3 length is 15 residues. J lost 5 bases, V lost 6 bases, and 5 bases had no gene match. Germline CDR1 MDHEN, CDR2 SYDVKM. The CDR3: CASRRTSGRVDTQYF. DNA for the CDR3: TGTGCCAGCAGACGTACTAGCGGGAGGGTAGATACGCAGTATTTT. Drawing the rest from reference TRBV28 and TRBJ2-3, the complete variable domain is DVKVTQSSRYLVKRTGEKVFLECVQDMDHENMFWYRQDPGLGLRLIYFSYDVKMKEKGDIPEGYSVSREKKERFSLILESASTNQTSMYLCASRRTSGRVDTQYFGPGTRLTVL.

The J gene is TRBJ1-4, the V gene TRBV18, with unresolved D. Per germline, CDR1 KGHSH and CDR2 LQKENI. The CDR3 is 16 residues long. V was pared by 6 bases and J by 7 bases, with 21 bases between. Here the CDR3 reads CASSKPGSPEGEKLFF. The CDR3 bases are TGTGCCAGCTCTAAGCCCGGGTCCCCTGAGGGTGAAAAACTGTTTTTT.

The CDR3 DNA follows: TGTGCCAGCAGTTACTCGGGGGGGCCGGTCACCGGGGAGCTGTTTTTT. This encodes CASSYSGGPVTGELFF. J is TRBJ2-2 and V is TRBV6-5; D may be TRBD2 (7 bases). Between the trimmed V and J ends, which lost 0 bases and 4 bases, there was a span of 12 bases. Germline V gene lookup returns CDR1 MNHEY and CDR2 SVGAGI. This CDR3 comprises 16 residues.

V gene TRBV29-1 combines with J gene TRBJ2-1, with D perhaps matching TRBD2 (6 bases). Germline V gene sequence: CDR1 SQVTM, CDR2 ANQGSEA. The CDR3 covers 15 residues. Between the trimmed V and J ends, which lost 0 bases and 9 bases, there was a span of 18 bases. For the CDR3, the DNA is TGCAGCGTTGAAGAGGGTTTGGGGGGTACTTCTGAGCAGTTCTTC. It encodes CSVEEGLGGTSEQFF.